This passage covers 3 T cell receptor beta chains from one sample sequenced in a study of blood T cell repertoires in COVID-19. Some clones are missing from TCRdb's copy, which holds only in-frame ones; the method was immunoSEQ multiplex PCR. The sample records about 200,000 clones, over 80% being singletons. Sequencing used peripheral blood. Receptors were obtained from a man aged 35-49 years with acute or convalescent COVID-19.

This sequence joins TRBV6-2 or TRBV6-3 and TRBJ1-1; D unresolved. The CDR3 is 13 amino acids. Between the trimmed V and J ends, which lost 3 bases and 3 bases, there was a span of 8 bases. Germline V CDR1 and CDR2: MNHEY, SVGEGT. CDR3 loop: CASSYSTYTEAFF. In DNA, the CDR3 is TGTGCCAGCAGTTATTCGACTTACACTGAAGCTTTCTTT.

The CDR3 DNA follows: TGCGCCAGCAGCGACCGGACTAGCGGGAGAGGAAACATTCAGTACTTC. Its translation is CASSDRTSGRGNIQYF. V is TRBV5-1 and J is TRBJ2-4, with TRBD2 matching 13 bases. Per the germline V gene, CDR1 is SGHRS and CDR2 is YFSETQ. This CDR3 is 16 amino acids long. V shed 4 bases and J 6 bases; nucleotides not matched to a gene: 7.

The count of this clone is one. V gene TRBV7-7 combines with J gene TRBJ2-5, with a weak D call TRBD1 (5 bases). Per germline, CDR1 SSHAT and CDR2 FNYEAQ (reference sequence). V was pared by 3 bases and J by 2 bases, with 19 bases between. This CDR3 has 17 residues. The CDR3 bases are TGTGCCAGCAGCTTGAGCAGACAGCCAACTGTTCAAGAGACCCAGTACTTC. Residues: CASSLSRQPTVQETQYF.